This T cell receptor beta chain stems from a study of identical twins. Study results and caveats: Zero-insertion analyses were open to partial confounding by invariant MAIT and iNKT cells.

A note on this clonotype: As yet, its antigen is unknown.

Unique molecular identifiers were present on cDNA, and template switching added a universal primer site. TCRdb reprocessed the 5' RACE reads with MiXCR, giving one entry per CDR3 protein. The sample shows about 890,000 distinct CDR3 sequences, around 12% of them seen only once. This CDR3 is 23 amino acids long. Germline CDR1 SGHRS, CDR2 YFSETQ. Trimming cost V 3 bases and J 0 bases; bases outside gene matches: 23. In addition, the sample was reused for a study of yellow fever vaccine responses in identical twins.

This TCR came from a woman under 30 in good health. The V call is TRBV5-1, the J call TRBJ2-1, with 11 bases aligning to TRBD2. Sequenced sample: PBMCs. CDR3 DNA sequence: TGCGCCAGCAGCTCTTCTAGCGGGGGGATAGGTTCGGCCTGGTGGAGCTCCTACAATGAGCAGTTCTTC. Its protein product is CASSSSSGGIGSAWWSSYNEQFF.